The sequence of this T cell receptor (beta chain) was determined in a study of cytomegalovirus exposure and HLA in healthy donors. CDR1 and CDR2 from the germline V gene are SQVTM and ANQGSEA. This CDR3 is 15 amino acids long. Trimming pared 5 bases from V and 1 base from J, leaving 17 bases between. Libraries were prepared by immunoSEQ multiplex PCR; TCRdb keeps only in-frame clonotypes and omits some of them. The sample consists of roughly 200,000 clones, about four fifths of them appearing once. This clone was observed once. This TCR was sampled from a young woman in good health and CMV-seropositive. V usage is TRBV29-1 and J usage is TRBJ1-1, with D perhaps matching TRBD1 (5 bases). Sequenced input: PBMCs. The CDR3 sequence is CSVMGRGRGNTEAFF. In DNA, the CDR3 is TGCAGCGTTATGGGGCGGGGAAGGGGGAACACTGAAGCTTTCTTT.